Listed below are T cell receptor beta chains from one sample, sequenced in a study of T cell repertoires in cytomegalovirus infection. TCRdb fed the reads into MiXCR, producing one record per CDR3 protein. The sample has 170,000 or so distinct CDR3 sequences, under 15% seen once; the top ten hold 20% to 30%. Specimen: PBMCs. These receptors were obtained from a human donor in good health (CMV status not recorded). Some clones in this sample may be carry-over from other donors' samples. Each CDR3 is given with its conserved first and last residue. D genes are given only for firm matches. Clone size, where shown, is once, few, many, or a class for clones that have expanded.

j_gene: TRBJ2-6; v_gene: TRBV19; d_gene: NA; abundance: many; CDR3nt: TGTGCCAGTCGCCTGGTCGGAAGCGACTCTGGGGCCAACGTCCTGACTTTC; CDR3aa: CASRLVGSDSGANVLTF
j_gene: TRBJ1-2; v_gene: TRBV7-9; d_gene: NA; abundance: many; CDR3nt: TGTGCCAGCAGCTCCGAATCGCCCTGGGTGGGACGGGGCTACACCTTC; CDR3aa: CASSSESPWVGRGYTF
j_gene: TRBJ1-1; v_gene: TRBV6-1; d_gene: NA; abundance: many; CDR3nt: TGTGCCAGCAGTGAATGGCAGACGAACACTGAAGCTTTCTTT; CDR3aa: CASSEWQTNTEAFF
j_gene: TRBJ2-7; v_gene: TRBV7-9; d_gene: NA; abundance: many; CDR3nt: TGTGCCAGCAGCTTAAGGTCCTACGAGCAGTACTTC; CDR3aa: CASSLRSYEQYF
j_gene: TRBJ2-5; v_gene: TRBV28; d_gene: TRBD1; abundance: many; CDR3nt: TGTGCCAGCGGGACAGGGGGGATAGAGACCCAGTACTTC; CDR3aa: CASGTGGIETQYF
j_gene: TRBJ1-2; v_gene: TRBV6-1; d_gene: NA; abundance: many; CDR3nt: TGTGCCAGCAGTGCCGCAGGGTCTGGTGGCTACACCTTC; CDR3aa: CASSAAGSGGYTF
j_gene: TRBJ1-1; v_gene: TRBV20-1; d_gene: TRBD1; abundance: few; CDR3nt: TGCAGTGCTAGCGAGGGGGCAAGGGTTAGGACTGAAGCTTTCTTT; CDR3aa: CSASEGARVRTEAFF
j_gene: TRBJ1-6; v_gene: TRBV7-9; d_gene: TRBD1; abundance: many; CDR3nt: TGTGCCAGCAGCTCGACAGGGGGCTTGAGTTCACCCCTCCACTTT; CDR3aa: CASSSTGGLSSPLHF
j_gene: TRBJ2-7; v_gene: TRBV7-2; d_gene: TRBD2; abundance: many; CDR3nt: TGTGCCAGCAGCTTAGACGGGGGGGGGACCACCTACGAGCAGTACTTC; CDR3aa: CASSLDGGGTTYEQYF
j_gene: TRBJ1-2; v_gene: TRBV12-3/TRBV12-4; d_gene: NA; abundance: many; CDR3nt: TGTGCCAGCTCCCCCCATGGGCAGGACTATGGCTACACCTTC; CDR3aa: CASSPHGQDYGYTF
j_gene: TRBJ1-2; v_gene: TRBV6-5; d_gene: NA; abundance: NA; CDR3nt: TGTGCCAGCAAAGGAGGGGGCTATGGCTACACCTTC; CDR3aa: CASKGGGYGYTF
j_gene: TRBJ2-2; v_gene: TRBV5-4; d_gene: TRBD2; abundance: NA; CDR3nt: TGTGCCAGCAGCTTGGCTAGCGGGAACACCGGGGAGCTGTTTTTT; CDR3aa: CASSLASGNTGELFF
j_gene: TRBJ2-7; v_gene: TRBV6-2/TRBV6-3; d_gene: TRBD2; abundance: NA; CDR3nt: TGTGCCAGCACTCCTAGAGCGGGGCCCTACGAGCAGTACTTC; CDR3aa: CASTPRAGPYEQYF
j_gene: TRBJ2-7; v_gene: TRBV24-1; d_gene: NA; abundance: few; CDR3nt: TGTGCCACGTCCGGGACGGGACCCTACGAGCAGTACTTC; CDR3aa: CATSGTGPYEQYF